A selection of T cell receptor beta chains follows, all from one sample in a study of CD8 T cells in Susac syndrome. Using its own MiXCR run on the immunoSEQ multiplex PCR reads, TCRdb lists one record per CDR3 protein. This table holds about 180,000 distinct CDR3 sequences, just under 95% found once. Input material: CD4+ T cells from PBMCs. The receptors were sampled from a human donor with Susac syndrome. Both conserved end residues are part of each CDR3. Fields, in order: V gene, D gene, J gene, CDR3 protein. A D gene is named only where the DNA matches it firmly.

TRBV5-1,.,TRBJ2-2,CASSFTGATNTGELFF
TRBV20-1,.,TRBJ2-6,CSARDWADLTGANVLTF
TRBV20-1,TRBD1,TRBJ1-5,CSATDRGEQPQHF
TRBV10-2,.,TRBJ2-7,CASSGVSTRYEQYF
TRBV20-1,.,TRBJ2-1,CSASESGGGDEQFF
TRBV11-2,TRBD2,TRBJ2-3,CASSWGLAGGRDTQYF
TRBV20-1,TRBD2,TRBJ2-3,CSASGREGTQYF
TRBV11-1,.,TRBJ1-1,CASSSQKNTEAFF
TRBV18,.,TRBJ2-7,CASSPGQRRYEQYF
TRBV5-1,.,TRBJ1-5,CASSLGGAQPQHF
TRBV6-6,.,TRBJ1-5,CASSGNQPQHF
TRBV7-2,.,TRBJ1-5,CASSSLRGLQPQHF
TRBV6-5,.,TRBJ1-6,CASSYSGGRGSPLHF
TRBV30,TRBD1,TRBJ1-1,CAWSSDRGTEAFF
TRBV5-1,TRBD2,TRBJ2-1,CASSSKTLTSGGITNEQFF